Following are 8 T cell receptor beta chains from one sample sequenced in a study of blood T cell repertoires in COVID-19. TCRdb's table, derived via immunoSEQ multiplex PCR, lists solely in-frame clones and lacks some. Seen here are under 200,000 clones, about 86% observed once, and the top ten hold 3.5% to 4%. The sequenced sample consisted of peripheral blood. These receptors originate from a woman in her sixties or seventies with acute or convalescent COVID-19.

The V call is TRBV19, the J call TRBJ2-5, with TRBD2 matching 9 bases. The germline V gene encodes CDR1 LNHDA and CDR2 SQIVND (reference sequence). The CDR3 is 18 amino acids. V gave up 1 base and J gave up 0 bases; unmatched junction bases: 9. This CDR3 is CASSIGQLAGPNQETQYF. As DNA, the CDR3 is TGTGCCAGTAGTATAGGACAGCTAGCGGGGCCCAACCAAGAGACCCAGTACTTC. The complete variable domain, with remaining parts taken from reference TRBV19 and TRBJ2-5, reads DGGITQSPKYLFRKEGQNVTLSCEQNLNHDAMYWYRQDPGQGLRLIYYSQIVNDFQKGDIAEGYSVSREKKESFPLTVTSAQKNPTAFYLCASSIGQLAGPNQETQYFGPGTRLLVL.

This clone was seen once. The genes are TRBV9 and TRBJ2-3; 11 nucleotides match TRBD1. With 4 bases clipped from V and 3 bases from J, the junction kept 4 bases outside the gene matches. This CDR3 is built from 15 residues. CDR1 SGDLS and CDR2 YYNGEE come from the germline V gene. CDR3 residues: CASSPGTGGTDTQYF. As DNA, the CDR3 is TGTGCCAGCAGCCCCGGGACAGGGGGGACAGATACGCAGTATTTT.

The J gene is TRBJ2-7, the V gene TRBV4-2; 7 bases agree with TRBD1. Germline CDR1 and CDR2: LGHNA and YNFKEQ. The CDR3 has 12 residues. V was pared by 4 bases and J by 6 bases, with 3 bases of the junction left unmatched. CDR3 sequence reads: CASSLHRGEQYF. The DNA for the CDR3 is TGTGCCAGCAGCCTTCACAGGGGCGAGCAGTACTTC.

The genes are TRBV25-1 and TRBJ2-7; the D gene is possibly TRBD1 (6 bases). The CDR3 covers 14 residues. The V and J ends lost 6 bases and 3 bases respectively, with 15 bases between them. Per germline, CDR1 MGHDK and CDR2 SYGVNS. CDR3 protein: CASREQGSGYEQYF. The CDR3, as DNA: TGTGCCAGCAGAGAACAGGGCTCGGGCTACGAGCAGTACTTC.

V usage is TRBV27 and J usage is TRBJ2-6; D remains unclear. The CDR3 extends over 16 amino acids. Trimming stripped 6 bases from V and 3 bases from J, with 15 bases between. The germline V gene encodes CDR1 MNHEY and CDR2 SMNVEV (reference sequence). The CDR3 nucleotides read TGTGCCAGCAGAAGGTCTGGTCCGGGTGGGGCCAACGTCCTGACTTTC. This sequence encodes CASRRSGPGGANVLTF. Based on the CDR3 plus reference TRBV27 and TRBJ2-6, the full variable domain is EAQVTQNPRYLITVTGKKLTVTCSQNMNHEYMSWYRQDPGLGLRQIYYSMNVEVTDKGDVPEGYKVSRKEKRNFPLILESPSPNQTSLYFCASRRSGPGGANVLTFGAGSRLTVL.

The rearrangement uses TRBV6-1 and TRBJ2-1, with TRBD2 as a possible D gene (5 bases). Trimming took off 3 bases at V and 10 bases at J, with 16 bases between the two ends. Germline lookup yields CDR1 MNHNS and CDR2 SASEGT. The CDR3 covers 14 residues. The CDR3 protein is CASSERTRPGEQFF. In DNA form, the CDR3 reads TGTGCCAGCAGTGAGAGGACGAGGCCGGGGGAGCAGTTCTTC.

This rearrangement joins TRBV28 to TRBJ2-7, with 14 bases matching TRBD2. The germline gives CDR1 MDHEN, CDR2 SYDVKM. This CDR3 spans 14 amino acids. Trimming at V came to 7 bases and at J to 4 bases, leaving 3 bases not matched to a gene. CDR3 protein: CASTRTSGGYEQYF. The CDR3 DNA reads as TGTGCCAGCACCAGGACTAGCGGGGGGTACGAGCAGTACTTC.

The chain combines TRBV5-6 with TRBJ2-3; a possible D gene is TRBD2 (5 bases). V lost 2 bases, J lost 6 bases, and 16 bases lay in between. Germline V gives CDR1 SGHDT, CDR2 YYEEEE. This CDR3 spans 15 amino acids. CDR3 nucleotides: TGTGCCAGCAGCTTAGTGGCCCGGAGGTACGATACGCAGTATTTT. This translates into CASSLVARRYDTQYF.